Listed below are T cell receptor beta chains from one sample, sequenced in a study of cytomegalovirus exposure and HLA in healthy donors. Method: immunoSEQ multiplex PCR; TCRdb's copy keeps in-frame clones and lacks some. The sample has tens of thousands of clones, 70% seen once. Sequencing was performed on PBMCs. Receptor source: a woman in her sixties or seventies in good health and CMV-seropositive. Both conserved end residues are part of each CDR3. Each record gives: CDR3 length, V gene, CDR3 protein.

cdr3_length: 16; v_call: TRBV18; cdr3_aa: CASSSGLGQANYGYTF
cdr3_length: 16; v_call: TRBV5-6; cdr3_aa: CASSFWTGGFTYEQYF
cdr3_length: 14; v_call: TRBV5-1; cdr3_aa: CASSLETPADGYTF
cdr3_length: 18; v_call: TRBV11-2; cdr3_aa: CASSLAVGLAGGLETQYF
cdr3_length: 15; v_call: TRBV7-2; cdr3_aa: CASSGLGQGNYGYTF
cdr3_length: 14; v_call: TRBV10-3; cdr3_aa: CAISRDRAVETQYF
cdr3_length: 15; v_call: TRBV9; cdr3_aa: CASSKGAGVSYEQYF
cdr3_length: 15; v_call: TRBV11-2; cdr3_aa: CASSLDPLNTGELFF
cdr3_length: 17; v_call: TRBV5-1; cdr3_aa: CASSLKGAGGFNTEAFF
cdr3_length: 14; v_call: TRBV5-5; cdr3_aa: CASSLGQGAGELFF
cdr3_length: 14; v_call: TRBV5-4; cdr3_aa: CASSLEGDLLGYTF
cdr3_length: 14; v_call: TRBV11-3; cdr3_aa: CASSPEEASGEQYF
cdr3_length: 15; v_call: TRBV28; cdr3_aa: CATNSPGQGRSGYTF
cdr3_length: 14; v_call: TRBV30; cdr3_aa: CAWSVQAGINEQFF
cdr3_length: 14; v_call: TRBV18; cdr3_aa: CASSPTARGNTIYF
cdr3_length: 16; v_call: TRBV6-6; cdr3_aa: CASSYSDDRVGDTQYF
cdr3_length: 15; v_call: TRBV19; cdr3_aa: CASTAGTYKGNTIYF
cdr3_length: 13; v_call: TRBV27; cdr3_aa: CASSRTDYTEAFF
cdr3_length: 14; v_call: TRBV19; cdr3_aa: CVSRPVSSGNTIYF
cdr3_length: 12; v_call: TRBV2; cdr3_aa: CASSLDSFDYTF
cdr3_length: 13; v_call: TRBV7-9; cdr3_aa: CASSLSGGETQYF
cdr3_length: 14; v_call: TRBV7-8; cdr3_aa: CASSLSRVQETQYF
cdr3_length: 14; v_call: TRBV7-9; cdr3_aa: CASSSGQPGETQYF
cdr3_length: 13; v_call: TRBV30; cdr3_aa: CAWSVAGNTEAFF
cdr3_length: 16; v_call: TRBV7-7; cdr3_aa: CASSPDVAGFTGELFF
cdr3_length: 13; v_call: TRBV6-5; cdr3_aa: CASSYLRGDEQFF
cdr3_length: 13; v_call: TRBV5-1; cdr3_aa: CASSLAGDTEAFF
cdr3_length: 14; v_call: TRBV7-6; cdr3_aa: CASSSTTGATEAFF
cdr3_length: 12; v_call: TRBV29-1; cdr3_aa: CSGGHPGETQYF
cdr3_length: 13; v_call: TRBV30; cdr3_aa: CAWNSGEGAKLFF
cdr3_length: 15; v_call: TRBV6-5; cdr3_aa: CASSYSRQGHYEQYF
cdr3_length: 15; v_call: TRBV2; cdr3_aa: CASSGSGAPTDEQYF
cdr3_length: 15; v_call: TRBV18; cdr3_aa: CASSPPKGEGVAAFF
cdr3_length: 17; v_call: TRBV18; cdr3_aa: CASSPSNRGTTGNTIYF
cdr3_length: 15; v_call: TRBV18; cdr3_aa: CASSPNRGDNSPLHF
cdr3_length: 16; v_call: TRBV5-8; cdr3_aa: CASSAPGLRSTDTQYF
cdr3_length: 17; v_call: TRBV9; cdr3_aa: CASSVGEGAPSTDTQYF
cdr3_length: 16; v_call: TRBV6-5; cdr3_aa: CASSYSSRASNSPLHF
cdr3_length: 14; v_call: TRBV19; cdr3_aa: CASSIWPTNEKLFF
cdr3_length: 15; v_call: TRBV7-3; cdr3_aa: CASSLSGGPNTEAFF
cdr3_length: 18; v_call: TRBV27; cdr3_aa: CASSLWAPGGGAGGEQFF
cdr3_length: 14; v_call: TRBV19; cdr3_aa: CASSETNQGQPQHF
cdr3_length: 14; v_call: TRBV2; cdr3_aa: CASSAGGSHSPLHF
cdr3_length: 15; v_call: TRBV6-1; cdr3_aa: CATLGLAGKGYEQYF
cdr3_length: 16; v_call: TRBV7-2; cdr3_aa: CASSPGGVVSGNTIYF
cdr3_length: 13; v_call: TRBV30; cdr3_aa: CAWSRDTNQPQHF
cdr3_length: 15; v_call: TRBV11-2; cdr3_aa: CASSFGLLSTDTQYF
cdr3_length: 14; v_call: TRBV7-9; cdr3_aa: CASSLTGVIYEQYF
cdr3_length: 14; v_call: TRBV9; cdr3_aa: CASSVRTGGTEAFF
cdr3_length: 12; v_call: TRBV19; cdr3_aa: CASTVRGQGYTF
cdr3_length: 17; v_call: TRBV7-8; cdr3_aa: CASSSVGQGARDQPQHF
cdr3_length: 16; v_call: TRBV4-2; cdr3_aa: CASSQDGNSAVETQYF
cdr3_length: 15; v_call: TRBV27; cdr3_aa: CASSIDGQRGNTQYF
cdr3_length: 16; v_call: TRBV5-5; cdr3_aa: CASSSSTGTGVQPQHF